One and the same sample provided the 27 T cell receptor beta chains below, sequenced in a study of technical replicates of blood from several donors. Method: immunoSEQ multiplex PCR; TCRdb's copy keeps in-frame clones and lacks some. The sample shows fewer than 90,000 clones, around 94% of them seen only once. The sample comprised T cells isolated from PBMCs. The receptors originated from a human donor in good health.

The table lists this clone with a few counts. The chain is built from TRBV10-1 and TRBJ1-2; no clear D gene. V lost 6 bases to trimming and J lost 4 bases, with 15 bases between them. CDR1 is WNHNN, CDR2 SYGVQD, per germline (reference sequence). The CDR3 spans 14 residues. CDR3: CASSPSGISYGYTF. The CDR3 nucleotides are TGCGCCAGCAGCCCGAGCGGGATCTCCTATGGCTACACCTTC.

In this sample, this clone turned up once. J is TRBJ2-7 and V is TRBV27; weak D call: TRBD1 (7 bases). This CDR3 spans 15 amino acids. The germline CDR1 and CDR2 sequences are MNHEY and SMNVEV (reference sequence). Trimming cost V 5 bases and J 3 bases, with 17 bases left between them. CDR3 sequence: CASSLRGTVYYEQYF. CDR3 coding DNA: TGTGCCAGCAGTCTCCGCGGGACAGTGTACTACGAGCAGTACTTC.

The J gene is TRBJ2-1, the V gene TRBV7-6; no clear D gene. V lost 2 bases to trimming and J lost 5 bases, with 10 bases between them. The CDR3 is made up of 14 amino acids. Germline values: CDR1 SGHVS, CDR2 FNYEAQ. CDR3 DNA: TGTGCCAGCAGCTTACAGGCACCACACAATGAGCAGTTCTTC. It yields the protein CASSLQAPHNEQFF.

CDR3 DNA sequence: TGCAGCGTTGAACAGGGCTCGCAAGGTGGGTTACCTGAAGCTTTCTTT. Protein: CSVEQGSQGGLPEAFF. V is TRBV29-1 and J is TRBJ1-1; a weak D match, TRBD1 (5 bases). The germline gives CDR1 SQVTM, CDR2 ANQGSEA. The CDR3 sequence is 16 residues long. Trimming pared 2 bases from V and 6 bases from J, leaving 22 bases between.

This CDR3 reads CASSMVVRGTDTQYF. The CDR3 DNA reads as TGTGCCAGCAGCATGGTGGTCCGAGGCACAGATACGCAGTATTTT. The rearrangement uses TRBV28 and TRBJ2-3; D gene uncertain. Germline lookup yields CDR1 MDHEN and CDR2 SYDVKM. V was shortened by 6 bases and J by 1 base, with 14 bases between the two germline ends. The CDR3 is 15 residues long.

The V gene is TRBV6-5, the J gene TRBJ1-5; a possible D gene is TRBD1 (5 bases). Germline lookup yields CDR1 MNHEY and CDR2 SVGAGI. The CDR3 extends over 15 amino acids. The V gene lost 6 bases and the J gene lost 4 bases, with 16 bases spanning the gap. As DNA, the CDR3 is TGTGCCAGCAGCCGTCAGGGATCTGGGAATCAGCCCCAGCATTTT. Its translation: CASSRQGSGNQPQHF.

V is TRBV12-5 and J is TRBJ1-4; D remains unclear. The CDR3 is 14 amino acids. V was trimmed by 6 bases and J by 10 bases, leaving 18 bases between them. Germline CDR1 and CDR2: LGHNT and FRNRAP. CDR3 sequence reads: CASGRSSQVLKLFF. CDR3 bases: TGTGCTAGTGGGCGATCCAGCCAGGTATTAAAACTGTTTTTT.

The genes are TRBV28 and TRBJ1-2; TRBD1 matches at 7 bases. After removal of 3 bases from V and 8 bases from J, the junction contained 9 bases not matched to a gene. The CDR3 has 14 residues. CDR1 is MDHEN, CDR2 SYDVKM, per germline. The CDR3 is CASSFVTGARGYTF. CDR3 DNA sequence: TGTGCCAGCAGTTTTGTCACAGGGGCGCGGGGCTACACCTTC.

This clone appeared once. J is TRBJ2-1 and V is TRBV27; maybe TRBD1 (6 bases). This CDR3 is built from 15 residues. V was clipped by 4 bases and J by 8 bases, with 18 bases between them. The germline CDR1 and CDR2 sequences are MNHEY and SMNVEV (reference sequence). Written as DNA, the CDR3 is TGTGCCAGCAGTTCCCCCGACGCAGGGGTGCATGAGCAGTTCTTC. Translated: CASSSPDAGVHEQFF.

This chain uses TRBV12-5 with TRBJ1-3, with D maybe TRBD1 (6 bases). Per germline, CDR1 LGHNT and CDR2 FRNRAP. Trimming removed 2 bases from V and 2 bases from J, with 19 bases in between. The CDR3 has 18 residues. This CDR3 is CASGLSPTGSGTGNTIYF. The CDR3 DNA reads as TGTGCTAGTGGTTTGTCCCCGACAGGCAGCGGAACTGGAAACACCATATATTTT.

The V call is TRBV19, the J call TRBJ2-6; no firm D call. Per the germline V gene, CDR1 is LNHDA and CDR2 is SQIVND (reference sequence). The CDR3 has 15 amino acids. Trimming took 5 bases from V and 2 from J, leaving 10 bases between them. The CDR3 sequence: CASSDRVAGANVLTF. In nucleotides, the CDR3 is TGTGCCAGTAGTGACCGGGTAGCTGGGGCCAACGTCCTGACTTTC.

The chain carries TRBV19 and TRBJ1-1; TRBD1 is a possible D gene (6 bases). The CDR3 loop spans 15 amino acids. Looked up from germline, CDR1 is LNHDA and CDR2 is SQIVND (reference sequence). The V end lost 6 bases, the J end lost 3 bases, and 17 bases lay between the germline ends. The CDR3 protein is CASRAWAGEYTEAFF. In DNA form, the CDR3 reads TGTGCCAGTAGGGCTTGGGCAGGGGAGTACACTGAAGCTTTCTTT.

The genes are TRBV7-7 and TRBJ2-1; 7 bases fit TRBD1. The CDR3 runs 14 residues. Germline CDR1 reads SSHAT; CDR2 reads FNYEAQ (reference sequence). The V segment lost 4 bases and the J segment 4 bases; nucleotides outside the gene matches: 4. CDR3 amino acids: CASSSGTEYNEQFF. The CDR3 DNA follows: TGTGCCAGCAGCTCCGGGACAGAATACAATGAGCAGTTCTTC.

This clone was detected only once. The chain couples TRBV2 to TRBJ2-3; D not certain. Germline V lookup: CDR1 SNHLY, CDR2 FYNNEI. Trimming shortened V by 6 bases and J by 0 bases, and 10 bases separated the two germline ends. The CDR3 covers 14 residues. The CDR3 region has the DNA TGTGCCAGCAGCCGTGGTACTAGCACAGATACGCAGTATTTT. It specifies CASSRGTSTDTQYF.

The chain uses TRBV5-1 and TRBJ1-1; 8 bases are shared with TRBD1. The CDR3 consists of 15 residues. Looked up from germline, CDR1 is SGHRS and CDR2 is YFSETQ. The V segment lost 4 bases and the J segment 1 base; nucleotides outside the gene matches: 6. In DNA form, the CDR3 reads TGCGCCAGCAGCGGCCCCGGGACAGGGAACACTGAAGCTTTCTTT. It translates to CASSGPGTGNTEAFF.

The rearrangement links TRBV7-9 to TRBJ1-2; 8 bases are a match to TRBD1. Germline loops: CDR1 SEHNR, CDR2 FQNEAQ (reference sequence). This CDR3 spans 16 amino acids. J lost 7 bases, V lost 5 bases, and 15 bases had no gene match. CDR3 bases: TGTGCCAGCAGCCCCCCTACAGACAGGGGATTTCGTGGCTACACCTTC. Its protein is CASSPPTDRGFRGYTF.

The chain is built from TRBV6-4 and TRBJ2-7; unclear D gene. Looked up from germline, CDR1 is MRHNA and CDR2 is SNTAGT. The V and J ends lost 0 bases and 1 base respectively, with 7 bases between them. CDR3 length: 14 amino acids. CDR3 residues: CASSDSGRSYEQYF. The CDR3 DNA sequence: TGTGCCAGCAGTGACTCGGGCAGGTCCTACGAGCAGTACTTC.

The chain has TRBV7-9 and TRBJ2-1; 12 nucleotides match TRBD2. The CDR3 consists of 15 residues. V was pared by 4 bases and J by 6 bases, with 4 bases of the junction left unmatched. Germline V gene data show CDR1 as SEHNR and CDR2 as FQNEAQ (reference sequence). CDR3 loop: CASSSTSGRFNEQFF. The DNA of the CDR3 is TGTGCCAGCAGCTCGACTAGCGGGAGATTCAATGAGCAGTTCTTC.

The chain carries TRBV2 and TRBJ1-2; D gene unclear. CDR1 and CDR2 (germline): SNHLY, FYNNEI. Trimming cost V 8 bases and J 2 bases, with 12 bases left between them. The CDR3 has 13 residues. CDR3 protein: CASGGDINYGYTF. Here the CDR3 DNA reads TGTGCCAGCGGCGGAGATATAAACTATGGCTACACCTTC. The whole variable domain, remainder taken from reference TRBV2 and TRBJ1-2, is EPEVTQTPSHQVTQMGQEVILRCVPISNHLYFYWYRQILGQKVEFLVSFYNNEISEKSEIFDDQFSVERPDGSNFTLKIRSTKLEDSAMYFCASGGDINYGYTFGSGTRLTVV.

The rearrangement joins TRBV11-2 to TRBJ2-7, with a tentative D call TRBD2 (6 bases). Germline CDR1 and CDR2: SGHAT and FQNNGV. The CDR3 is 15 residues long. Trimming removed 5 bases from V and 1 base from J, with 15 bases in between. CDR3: CASSVRDSPSYEQYF. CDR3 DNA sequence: TGTGCCAGCAGCGTCCGGGACTCGCCATCCTACGAGCAGTACTTC.

The CDR3 nucleotides are TGTGCCAGTAGTCGGGACAGCCTCCTGGGCGAGCAGTACTTC. Its protein is CASSRDSLLGEQYF. The chain combines TRBV19 with TRBJ2-7; TRBD1 agrees at 7 bases. This CDR3 region has 14 residues. V gave up 5 bases and J gave up 6 bases; unmatched junction bases: 10. The germline V gene encodes CDR1 LNHDA and CDR2 SQIVND (reference sequence). The full variable domain, its missing parts supplied by reference TRBV19 and TRBJ2-7, is DGGITQSPKYLFRKEGQNVTLSCEQNLNHDAMYWYRQDPGQGLRLIYYSQIVNDFQKGDIAEGYSVSREKKESFPLTVTSAQKNPTAFYLCASSRDSLLGEQYFGPGTRLTVT.

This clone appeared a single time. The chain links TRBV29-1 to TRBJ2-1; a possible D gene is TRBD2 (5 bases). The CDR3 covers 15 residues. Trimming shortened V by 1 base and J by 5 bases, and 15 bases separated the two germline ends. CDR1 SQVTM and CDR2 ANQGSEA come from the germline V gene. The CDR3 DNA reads TGCAGCGTTGAAGGGACGGGGTATTACCACAATGAGCAGTTCTTC. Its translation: CSVEGTGYYHNEQFF.

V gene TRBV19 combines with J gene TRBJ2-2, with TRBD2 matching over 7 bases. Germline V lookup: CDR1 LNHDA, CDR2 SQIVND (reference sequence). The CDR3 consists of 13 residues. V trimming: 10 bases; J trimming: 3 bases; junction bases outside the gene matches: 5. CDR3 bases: TGTGCCACCCTACGGGGGGACACCGGGGAGCTGTTTTTT. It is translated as CATLRGDTGELFF.

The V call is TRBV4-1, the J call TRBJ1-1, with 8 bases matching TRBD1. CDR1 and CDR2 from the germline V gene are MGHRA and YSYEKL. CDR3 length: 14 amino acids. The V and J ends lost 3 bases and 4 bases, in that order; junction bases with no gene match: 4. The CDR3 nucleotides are TGCGCCAGCAGCCATGGACAGGGTAGCACTGAAGCTTTCTTT. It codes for CASSHGQGSTEAFF.

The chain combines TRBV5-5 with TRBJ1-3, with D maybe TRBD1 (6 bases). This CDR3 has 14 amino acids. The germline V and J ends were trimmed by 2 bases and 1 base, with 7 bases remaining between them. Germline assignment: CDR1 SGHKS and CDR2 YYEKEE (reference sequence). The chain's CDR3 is CASSLTGSGNTIYF. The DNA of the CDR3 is TGTGCCAGCAGCTTAACAGGGTCTGGAAACACCATATATTTT.

The CDR3 reads CASSFGRGRRYEQYF. In DNA, the CDR3 is TGTGCCAGCAGCTTCGGTCGGGGAAGACGGTACGAGCAGTACTTC. The rearrangement links TRBV5-6 to TRBJ2-7; possibly TRBD2 for D (5 bases). Germline CDR1 SGHDT, CDR2 YYEEEE. The ends were cut back, 2 bases at V and 4 bases at J, with 16 bases in the middle. The CDR3 is made up of 15 amino acids.

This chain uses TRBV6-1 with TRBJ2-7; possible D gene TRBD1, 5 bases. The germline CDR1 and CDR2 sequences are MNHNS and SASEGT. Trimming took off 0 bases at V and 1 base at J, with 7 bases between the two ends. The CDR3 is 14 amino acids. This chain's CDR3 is CASSEATGSYEQYF. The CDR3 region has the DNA TGTGCCAGCAGTGAAGCAACAGGTTCCTACGAGCAGTACTTC.